This TCR beta chain is from a study of T cell responses to AZD1222 COVID-19 vaccine. Assay: immunoSEQ multiplex PCR; the TCRdb copy retains only in-frame clones and omits some. This table has roughly 70,000 clones, approximately 81% appearing once. This CDR3 has 15 residues. Germline-derived CDR1 and CDR2 are SGDLS and YYNGEE. Trimming at V came to 2 bases and at J to 4 bases, leaving 6 bases not matched to a gene. The specimen was peripheral blood, collected on day 0 of AZD1222 vaccination. This TCR was recovered from an adult in good health. The chain carries TRBV9 and TRBJ2-7; 10 nucleotides line up with TRBD1. The CDR3 DNA follows: TGTGCCAGCAGCGTCTCCGGGACAGGGGTGTACGAGCAGTACTTC. This sequence encodes CASSVSGTGVYEQYF.